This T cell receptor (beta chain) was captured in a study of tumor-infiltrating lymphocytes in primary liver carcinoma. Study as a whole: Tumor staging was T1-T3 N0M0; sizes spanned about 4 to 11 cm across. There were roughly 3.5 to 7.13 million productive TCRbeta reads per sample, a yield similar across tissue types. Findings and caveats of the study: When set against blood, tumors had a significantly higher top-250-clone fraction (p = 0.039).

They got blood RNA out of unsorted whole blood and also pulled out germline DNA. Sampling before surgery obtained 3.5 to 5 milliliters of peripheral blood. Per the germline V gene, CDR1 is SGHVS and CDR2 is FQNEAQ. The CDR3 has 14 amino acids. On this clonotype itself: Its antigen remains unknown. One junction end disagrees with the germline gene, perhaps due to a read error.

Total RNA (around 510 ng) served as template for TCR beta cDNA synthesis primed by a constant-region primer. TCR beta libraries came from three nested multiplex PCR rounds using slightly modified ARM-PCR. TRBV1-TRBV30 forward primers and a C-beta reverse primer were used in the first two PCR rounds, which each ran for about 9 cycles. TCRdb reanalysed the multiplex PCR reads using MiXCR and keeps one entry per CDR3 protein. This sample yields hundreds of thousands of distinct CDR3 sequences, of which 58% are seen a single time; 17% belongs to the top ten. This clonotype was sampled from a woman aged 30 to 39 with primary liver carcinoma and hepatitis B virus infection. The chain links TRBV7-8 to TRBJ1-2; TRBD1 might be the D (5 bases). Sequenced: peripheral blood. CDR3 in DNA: TGTGTCAGCAGCCCTAGTGGGACGATGAGCGGCTACACCTTC. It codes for CVSSPSGTMSGYTF.